These 10 T cell receptor beta chains were sequenced from one sample in a study of T cell repertoires in cytomegalovirus infection. In TCRdb, the reads were re-called with MiXCR into one record per CDR3 protein. The sample yields 700,000 to 950,000 distinct CDR3 sequences, around a third seen once. Their antigen targets remain unknown. The specimen comprised cultured CD8+ T cells from PBMCs, sampled from culture after CMV antigen stimulation. The source of these receptors is a human donor in good health (CMV status not recorded). Some clones in this sample may be carry-over from other donors' samples.

This clonotype came up a few times. The V and J genes are TRBV5-4 and TRBJ2-1, with TRBD2 identical over 7 bases. The CDR3 contains 15 residues. V lost 0 bases and J lost 7; bases outside the gene matches: 7. The germline CDR1 and CDR2 sequences are SGHNT and YYREEE (reference sequence). CDR3 loop: CASSLAMAGVNEQFF. In DNA, the CDR3 is TGTGCCAGCAGCTTGGCCATGGCGGGGGTGAATGAGCAGTTCTTC.

The CDR3 nucleotides read TGTGCCAGTAGTATTGGGGGAATCGAATACAATGAGCAGTTCTTC. It is translated as CASSIGGIEYNEQFF. The genes are TRBV19 and TRBJ2-1; D is possibly TRBD1 or TRBD2 (5 bases each). The CDR3 has 15 amino acids. The V end was cut by 3 bases, the J end by 4 bases, with 13 bases between. The germline V gene has CDR1 LNHDA and CDR2 SQIVND (reference sequence).

As concerns this clonotype: This sequence may be a read error, since a much larger clone differs from it by one base. The CDR3 sequence is CASSYSASQPQHF. The DNA for the CDR3 is TGTGCCAGCAGTTACTCGGCAAGTCAGCCCCAGCATTTT. This sequence joins TRBV6-6 and TRBJ1-5, with unresolved D. This CDR3 is 13 amino acids long. CDR1 and CDR2 from the germline V gene are MNHNY and SVGAGI (reference sequence). V lost 0 bases and J 6 bases, leaving 6 bases between the germline ends.

The chain combines TRBV6-5 with TRBJ2-3; D possibly corresponds to TRBD2 (7 bases). V was shortened by 7 bases and J by 3 bases, with 17 bases between the two germline ends. This CDR3 is built from 15 residues. Germline CDR1 MNHEY, CDR2 SVGAGI. In DNA, the CDR3 is TGTGCCAGCAAAGAAGGGGGGGCCGAAACAGATACGCAGTATTTT. Translation gives CASKEGGAETDTQYF.

The count of this clonotype is one. The chain uses TRBV2 and TRBJ2-7; TRBD2 is a possible D gene (6 bases). The CDR3 has 12 residues. The V end lost 6 bases, the J end lost 5 bases, and 11 bases lay between the germline ends. In germline, CDR1 is SNHLY, CDR2 FYNNEI. This CDR3 reads CASRGLDNEQYF. The CDR3 DNA reads TGTGCCAGCAGGGGACTTGATAACGAGCAGTACTTC.

The genes are TRBV9 and TRBJ1-5; TRBD1 agrees at 8 bases. The CDR3 consists of 13 residues. V lost 4 bases to trimming and J lost 8 bases; unmatched junction nucleotides: 5. Germline lookup yields CDR1 SGDLS and CDR2 YYNGEE. The CDR3: CASSKQGGEPQHF. In DNA form, the CDR3 reads TGTGCCAGCAGCAAACAGGGGGGTGAGCCCCAGCATTTT.

The chain has TRBV6-2 or TRBV6-3 and TRBJ2-7; 9 bases line up with TRBD1. J gave up 5 bases and V 5 bases, and 7 bases lay outside the gene matches. Germline-derived CDR1 and CDR2 are MNHEY and SVGEGT. This CDR3 region has 14 residues. In DNA, the CDR3 is TGTGCCAGCAGTGAAACAGGGGGCAACAACGAGCAGTACGTC. It codes for CASSETGGNNEQYV.

The table lists this clonotype with a few counts. The J gene is TRBJ2-5, the V gene TRBV15; a possible D gene is TRBD2 (5 bases). Germline V gene lookup returns CDR1 LNHNV and CDR2 YYDKDF (reference sequence). V was trimmed by 5 bases and J by 2 bases, leaving 9 bases between them. This CDR3 spans 13 amino acids. The CDR3 DNA is TGTGCCACCAGCCCTGGACTGCAAGAGACCCAGTACTTC. This gives the protein CATSPGLQETQYF.

This chain joins TRBV7-2 and TRBJ2-2, with D possibly TRBD1 on 6 matching bases. Germline V CDR1 and CDR2: SGHTA, FQGNSA. V was cut by 7 bases and J by 6 bases, with 9 bases left in between. The CDR3 has 12 amino acids. Written as DNA, the CDR3 is TGTGCCAGCACCGAGGGGGCCGGGGAGCTGTTTTTT. Amino acid sequence: CASTEGAGELFF.

This clonotype appeared a few times. V usage is TRBV7-6 and J usage is TRBJ1-2; 8 bases are a match to TRBD1. The CDR3 is 16 amino acids. After removal of 0 bases from V and 3 bases from J, the junction contained 6 bases not matched to a gene. Germline CDR1 SGHVS, CDR2 FNYEAQ. The CDR3 DNA is TGTGCCAGCAGCTTAGCGCAAGGGACAGGATACTATGGCTACACCTTC. As protein: CASSLAQGTGYYGYTF.